Presented here are 25 T cell receptor beta chains from one specimen sequenced in a study of shared clonotypes between healthy human individuals. Sequencing used immunoSEQ multiplex PCR; TCRdb keeps in-frame clones, though not all of them. Here the sample spans 2,100,000 or so clones, around 95% being singletons. Sequencing was carried out using naive CD4+ T cells sorted from blood. Subset of the sample: CD45RA+ positively selected. Receptor source: a man between 18 and 29 years old in good health.

The chain couples TRBV2 to TRBJ1-2; D is perhaps TRBD1 (5 bases). This CDR3 comprises 14 residues. The V and J ends lost 5 bases and 6 bases respectively, with 16 bases between them. The germline CDR1 and CDR2 sequences are SNHLY and FYNNEI. In nucleotides, the CDR3 is TGTGCCAGCAGTTTCCTCTGGGGCCGGGATGGCTACACCTTC. Protein: CASSFLWGRDGYTF.

This clone came up a few times. This sequence joins TRBV4-1 and TRBJ1-5; possible D gene TRBD1, 6 bases. This CDR3 comprises 14 residues. V was trimmed by 3 bases and J by 2 bases, leaving 8 bases between them. CDR1 is MGHRA and CDR2 is YSYEKL in the germline V gene. The CDR3 spells CASSQYRGNQPQHF. Here the CDR3 DNA reads TGCGCCAGCAGCCAGTACAGGGGCAATCAGCCCCAGCATTTT.

This chain joins TRBV2 and TRBJ1-5, with 8 bases fitting TRBD1. The length of the CDR3 is 16 residues. Germline V gene data show CDR1 as SNHLY and CDR2 as FYNNEI. Unmatched junction bases numbered 9, after V lost 6 bases and J lost 2 bases. CDR3: CASSARGQGGNQPQHF. As DNA, the CDR3 is TGTGCCAGCAGCGCCAGGGGGCAGGGTGGCAATCAGCCCCAGCATTTT.

V is TRBV28 and J is TRBJ2-2, with D uncertain. The CDR3 runs 12 residues. Trimming took 7 bases from V and 1 from J, leaving 4 bases between them. Germline lookup yields CDR1 MDHEN and CDR2 SYDVKM. In nucleotides, the CDR3 is TGTGCCAGCATTAAGAACACCGGGGAGCTGTTTTTT. Amino acids: CASIKNTGELFF. Using reference TRBV28 and TRBJ2-2 for the parts outside the CDR3, the full variable domain is DVKVTQSSRYLVKRTGEKVFLECVQDMDHENMFWYRQDPGLGLRLIYFSYDVKMKEKGDIPEGYSVSREKKERFSLILESASTNQTSMYLCASIKNTGELFFGEGSRLTVL.

The CDR3 region is CASSRDPQETQYF. DNA for the CDR3: TGTGCCAGCAGTCGGGATCCCCAAGAGACCCAGTACTTC. The J gene is TRBJ2-5, the V gene TRBV6-6; weak D call: TRBD2 (5 bases). Trimming left V 5 bases short and J 1 base short, with 8 bases between. The CDR3 runs 13 residues. Per germline, CDR1 MNHNY and CDR2 SVGAGI (reference sequence).

The chain uses TRBV15 and TRBJ1-5, with unresolved D. The CDR3 consists of 14 residues. From germline, CDR1 is LNHNV and CDR2 YYDKDF (reference sequence). V was clipped by 0 bases and J by 6 bases, with 9 bases between them. This CDR3 reads CATSRDEVRQPQHF. The CDR3 DNA is TGTGCCACCAGCAGAGATGAGGTTCGTCAGCCCCAGCATTTT.

The chain recombines TRBV2 with TRBJ2-5, with D tentatively TRBD2 (6 bases). The germline gives CDR1 SNHLY, CDR2 FYNNEI. The CDR3 is 16 residues long. V was pared by 4 bases and J by 5 bases, with 20 bases between. CDR3 sequence reads: CASSADRLDDRETQYF. The CDR3, as DNA: TGTGCCAGCAGTGCCGACAGACTAGACGACCGGGAGACCCAGTACTTC. The full variable domain, its missing parts supplied by reference TRBV2 and TRBJ2-5, is EPEVTQTPSHQVTQMGQEVILRCVPISNHLYFYWYRQILGQKVEFLVSFYNNEISEKSEIFDDQFSVERPDGSNFTLKIRSTKLEDSAMYFCASSADRLDDRETQYFGPGTRLLVL.

This chain uses TRBV7-3 with TRBJ2-7; D gene unclear. V lost 1 base to trimming and J lost 2 bases, with 9 bases between them. Germline V gene sequence: CDR1 SGHTA, CDR2 FQGTGA. This CDR3 spans 14 amino acids. DNA of the CDR3: TGTGCCAGCAGCTTAAGAGAAAGACCCTACGAGCAGTACTTC. Translation: CASSLRERPYEQYF.

The DNA for the CDR3 is TGTGCCAGCAGCTTATCGGATTATGGCTACACCTTC. Its protein product is CASSLSDYGYTF. V usage is TRBV11-2 and J usage is TRBJ1-2; no firm D call. The V end was cut by 2 bases, the J end by 5 bases, with 6 bases between. Germline V CDR1 and CDR2: SGHAT, FQNNGV. The CDR3 has 12 amino acids.

This clone has only one observation. V and J are TRBV2 and TRBJ2-5; D is undetermined. Per germline, CDR1 SNHLY and CDR2 FYNNEI. V was clipped by 7 bases and J by 0 bases, with 18 bases between them. The CDR3 totals 16 residues. CDR3 loop: CASNSFLGPYQETQYF. CDR3 in DNA: TGTGCCAGCAACTCTTTTTTGGGCCCCTACCAAGAGACCCAGTACTTC.

V and J are TRBV7-2 and TRBJ2-1, with 14 bases that match TRBD2. The CDR3 runs 16 residues. V shed 6 bases, J shed 9 bases, and the junction held 10 bases outside the gene matches. Germline assignment: CDR1 SGHTA and CDR2 FQGNSA. In DNA, the CDR3 is TGTGCCAGCAGTTGGACTAGCGGGAGGTTGTTACGTGAGCAGTTCTTC. It translates to CASSWTSGRLLREQFF.

A remark on this clone: Within the sample, other DNA sequences also encode this same CDR3. The chain uses TRBV5-1 and TRBJ1-1; 7 bases align to TRBD1. Germline CDR1 SGHRS, CDR2 YFSETQ. Losses at the gene ends were 2 bases for V and 1 base for J; bases not matched to a gene: 2. The CDR3 has 14 residues. CDR3 residues: CASSLWTGNTEAFF. CDR3 sequence (DNA): TGCGCCAGCAGCTTATGGACAGGGAACACTGAAGCTTTCTTT.

The rearrangement uses TRBV7-2 and TRBJ2-7; 8 positions match TRBD2. This CDR3 has 16 amino acids. Looked up from germline, CDR1 is SGHTA and CDR2 is FQGNSA. V lost 1 base to trimming and J lost 3 bases; unmatched junction nucleotides: 8. The CDR3 here is CASSLDTAGGGYEQYF. CDR3 bases: TGTGCCAGCAGCTTAGATACGGCGGGAGGAGGCTACGAGCAGTACTTC.

V and J are TRBV5-4 and TRBJ2-7, with TRBD1 matching 8 bases. This CDR3 spans 14 amino acids. Germline V lookup: CDR1 SGHNT, CDR2 YYREEE (reference sequence). With 1 base clipped from V and 4 bases from J, the junction kept 4 bases outside the gene matches. The CDR3 is CASSLLDRAYEQYF. The CDR3, as DNA: TGTGCCAGCAGCTTGTTGGACAGGGCGTACGAGCAGTACTTC.

V and J are TRBV18 and TRBJ2-4; the D gene is possibly TRBD2 (5 bases). The V and J ends lost 0 bases and 0 bases respectively, with 15 bases between them. This CDR3 is built from 18 residues. Germline assignment: CDR1 KGHSH and CDR2 LQKENI. Here the CDR3 DNA reads TGTGCCAGCTCACCACCTAGCTCGCGAGGACTAGCCAAAAACATTCAGTACTTC. Its protein product is CASSPPSSRGLAKNIQYF.

In its sample, this clone was seen once. The chain has TRBV30 and TRBJ1-1, with a weak D call TRBD1 (5 bases). Germline CDR1 reads GTSNPN; CDR2 reads SVGIG (reference sequence). V gave up 4 bases and J gave up 1 base, with 10 bases separating them. The CDR3 length is 13 residues. The CDR3 nucleotides read TGTGCCTGGACTTTGGGGGGGAACACTGAAGCTTTCTTT. Residues: CAWTLGGNTEAFF.

The chain carries TRBV10-2 and TRBJ1-1, with a possible D match to TRBD1 (6 bases). Germline assignment: CDR1 WSHSY and CDR2 SAAADI. Between the trimmed V and J ends, which lost 5 bases and 8 bases, there was a span of 12 bases. This CDR3 region has 12 residues. The CDR3 protein is CASSLGAGEAFF. The CDR3 DNA reads TGCGCCAGCAGTCTGGGGGCAGGAGAAGCTTTCTTT.

This clone was seen a single time. The chain recombines TRBV28 with TRBJ2-1; 8 bases agree with TRBD2. The V and J ends lost 1 base and 7 bases, in that order; junction bases with no gene match: 9. The CDR3 length is 16 residues. Germline CDR1 reads MDHEN; CDR2 reads SYDVKM. CDR3 nucleotide sequence: TGTGCCAGCAGTTTATTATGGTCGGGGGGGATGAATGAGCAGTTCTTC. Encoded protein: CASSLLWSGGMNEQFF.

The chain recombines TRBV13 with TRBJ1-4; D is possibly TRBD1 (5 bases). This CDR3 is built from 15 residues. Trimming left V 0 bases short and J 3 bases short, with 8 bases between. CDR1 is PRHDT and CDR2 is FYEKMQ in the germline V gene (reference sequence). Here the CDR3 reads CASSLGRVSNEKLFF. The CDR3 DNA is TGTGCCAGCAGCTTAGGCAGGGTGTCTAATGAAAAACTGTTTTTT.

The chain is built from TRBV18 and TRBJ1-6; D perhaps matches TRBD1 (6 bases). Germline lookup yields CDR1 KGHSH and CDR2 LQKENI. Trimming stripped 5 bases from V and 5 bases from J, with 13 bases between. The CDR3 is 15 amino acids. This chain's CDR3 is CASSYNRVDNSPLHF. CDR3 DNA: TGTGCCAGCTCATATAACAGGGTTGATAATTCACCCCTCCACTTT.

Comments on this clone: This sample includes further DNA sequences coding for the same CDR3. The V call is TRBV11-3, the J call TRBJ2-3, with a possible D match to TRBD1 (6 bases). CDR3 length: 15 amino acids. Trimming cost V 5 bases and J 1 base, with 13 bases left between them. Germline V gene sequence: CDR1 SGHNT, CDR2 YENEEA. DNA of the CDR3: TGTGCCAGCAGCCTAGGGGGACAAGGCACAGATACGCAGTATTTT. Amino acid sequence: CASSLGGQGTDTQYF.

The rearrangement links TRBV10-3 to TRBJ2-7; unclear D gene. The germline V gene has CDR1 ENHRY and CDR2 SYGVKD. This CDR3 has 12 residues. With 7 bases removed from V and 2 bases from J, the gap between germline ends came to 9 bases. CDR3 nucleotide sequence: TGTGCCATCAAGAAGGGCCCCTACGAGCAGTACTTC. It specifies CAIKKGPYEQYF.

This chain joins TRBV4-1 and TRBJ2-1; D possibly corresponds to TRBD2 (7 bases). There are 15 residues in the CDR3. From germline, CDR1 is MGHRA and CDR2 YSYEKL. Trimming removed 4 bases from V and 8 bases from J, with 18 bases in between. CDR3 region: CASSRGGGWSDEQFF. Here the CDR3 DNA reads TGCGCCAGCAGCCGTGGGGGGGGCTGGTCGGATGAGCAGTTCTTC.

The gene calls are TRBV5-1 and TRBJ2-3, with 10 positions matching TRBD1. Trimming took 4 bases from V and 0 from J; bases not matched to a gene: 5. Germline lookup yields CDR1 SGHRS and CDR2 YFSETQ. This CDR3 has 16 amino acids. CDR3 sequence (DNA): TGCGCCAGCAGCAAGACAGGGGGCAGTAGCACAGATACGCAGTATTTT. As protein: CASSKTGGSSTDTQYF.

This clone appeared once. The chain employs TRBV5-1 and TRBJ1-2; unclear D gene. V lost 4 bases to trimming and J lost 8 bases, with 21 bases between them. CDR3 length equals 15 residues. Germline-derived CDR1 and CDR2 are SGHRS and YFSETQ. As DNA, the CDR3 is TGCGCCAGCAGCCCCTCTGGAGGAGGGTCGGGCGGCTACACCTTC. Protein: CASSPSGGGSGGYTF.